Sequencing of this T cell receptor (beta chain) was carried out in a study of T cell changes during pregnancy in multiple sclerosis. The CDR3 runs 13 residues. Per the germline V gene, CDR1 is SNHLY and CDR2 is FYNNEI. The V and J ends lost 7 bases and 7 bases, in that order; junction bases with no gene match: 5. Sequencing was performed with immunoSEQ multiplex PCR; in TCRdb, only in-frame clones are kept and a portion is missing. This sample has around 40,000 clones, with about 91% found just once. The chain uses TRBV2 and TRBJ2-2, with 8 bases identical to TRBD2. The TCR comes from a female donor with multiple sclerosis, enrolled in a pregnancy study. Sample: CD4+ T cells from peripheral blood mononuclear cells, taken in the first trimester of pregnancy. Written as DNA, the CDR3 is TGTGCCAGCACGCGGGAGGCGGTCGGGGAGCTGTTTTTT. Its protein is CASTREAVGELFF. Using reference TRBV2 and TRBJ2-2 for the parts outside the CDR3, the full variable domain is EPEVTQTPSHQVTQMGQEVILRCVPISNHLYFYWYRQILGQKVEFLVSFYNNEISEKSEIFDDQFSVERPDGSNFTLKIRSTKLEDSAMYFCASTREAVGELFFGEGSRLTVL.